These T cell receptor beta chains were read from a single sample in a study of shared clonotypes between healthy human individuals. The table came from immunoSEQ multiplex PCR; TCRdb's copy has only in-frame clones and leaves some out. The sample holds about 1 million clones; around 74% are singletons and the top ten take approximately 1.5%. What was sequenced was memory CD4+ T cells sorted from blood. These receptors all come from a man between 18 and 35 years old in good health. The CDR3 runs from the conserved cysteine through the conserved F or W. D genes are given only for firm matches. Not all rows give a size; the values are once, few, many and, for expanded clones, a class.

d_gene	abundance	v_gene	j_gene	len	CDR3aa	CDR3nt
.	.	TRBV2	TRBJ2-1	14	CASSEKGSYNEQFF	TGTGCCAGCAGTGAAAAGGGCAGCTACAATGAGCAGTTCTTC
.	.	TRBV7-9	TRBJ2-3	13	CATSAVWTDTQYF	TGTGCCACCTCTGCAGTATGGACAGATACGCAGTATTTT
TRBD1	.	TRBV19	TRBJ2-7	14	CASSPTGGSYEQYF	TGTGCCAGTAGTCCGACAGGGGGCTCCTACGAGCAGTACTTC
TRBD1	.	TRBV18	TRBJ1-1	14	CASSPKTGATEAFF	TGTGCCAGCTCACCAAAGACAGGGGCCACTGAAGCTTTCTTT
.	.	TRBV9	TRBJ2-3	14	CASSAETGTDTQYF	TGTGCCAGCAGCGCTGAGACAGGCACAGATACGCAGTATTTT
.	.	TRBV30	TRBJ2-3	13	CAWRAGSTDTQYF	TGTGCCTGGAGGGCAGGTAGCACAGATACGCAGTATTTT
.	.	TRBV29-1	TRBJ2-1	12	CSVYLSWNEQFF	TGCAGCGTTTATCTCAGCTGGAATGAGCAGTTCTTC
.	.	TRBV5-4	TRBJ2-2	16	CASSLGGGAGTGELFF	TGTGCCAGCAGCTTGGGCGGAGGAGCGGGCACCGGGGAGCTGTTTTTT
TRBD2	.	TRBV4-1	TRBJ2-7	15	CASSQGPGTRYEQYF	TGCGCCAGCAGCCAGGGACCCGGGACTAGGTACGAGCAGTACTTC
.	.	TRBV27	TRBJ1-5	13	CASSLNRNQPQHF	TGTGCCAGCAGTTTAAACAGAAATCAGCCCCAGCATTTT
.	.	TRBV29-1	TRBJ2-5	12	CSVRGLKETQYF	TGCAGCGTCCGAGGACTAAAAGAGACCCAGTACTTC
.	.	TRBV5-6	TRBJ1-1	16	CASSLFRKTRDTEAFF	TGTGCCAGCAGCTTGTTTAGGAAAACCAGGGACACTGAAGCTTTCTTT
.	.	TRBV6-1	TRBJ1-1	14	CASSENSVNTEAFF	TGTGCCAGCAGTGAAAACTCGGTCAACACTGAAGCTTTCTTT
TRBD1	once	TRBV5-4	TRBJ2-3	15	CASSLARTGLDTQYF	TGTGCCAGCAGCTTGGCGCGGACAGGGTTGGATACGCAGTATTTT
.	.	TRBV6-5	TRBJ1-1	15	CASSSPFEGRTEAFF	TGTGCCAGCAGTTCCCCCTTTGAGGGGCGGACTGAAGCTTTCTTT
TRBD1	few	TRBV6-5	TRBJ1-4	15	CASSIAGTGGEKLFF	TGTGCCAGCAGTATCGCCGGGACAGGGGGGGAAAAACTGTTTTTT
.	.	TRBV27	TRBJ2-6	16	CASSHHRDSGANVLTF	TGTGCCAGTAGCCATCACAGGGACTCTGGGGCCAACGTCCTGACTTTC
.	.	TRBV5-5	TRBJ2-7	14	CASSFGGVFHEQYF	TGTGCCAGCAGCTTCGGGGGCGTCTTCCACGAGCAGTACTTC
TRBD2	.	TRBV5-1	TRBJ2-3	15	CASRTSGRGGDTQYF	TGCGCCAGCAGGACTAGCGGGAGGGGTGGCGATACGCAGTATTTT
.	.	TRBV7-2	TRBJ2-3	15	CASSSASPSTDTQYF	TGTGCCAGCAGCTCTGCTAGCCCTAGCACAGATACGCAGTATTTT
TRBD2	.	TRBV4-3	TRBJ2-1	15	CASSQLAVNYNEQFF	TGCGCCAGCAGCCAACTAGCGGTAAATTACAATGAGCAGTTCTTC
TRBD2	few	TRBV27	TRBJ2-7	13	CASSLGAAGEQYF	TGTGCCAGCAGTTTAGGGGCAGCGGGGGAGCAGTACTTC
.	.	TRBV19	TRBJ1-6	16	CASSHTGSKYNSPLHF	TGTGCCAGTAGTCATACAGGGTCGAAGTATAATTCACCCCTCCACTTT
TRBD2	.	TRBV5-4	TRBJ2-6	15	CASSSGGSGANVLTF	TGTGCCAGCAGCTCCGGGGGGTCTGGGGCCAACGTCCTGACTTTC
.	.	TRBV11-3	TRBJ2-3	15	CASSPRRGSTDTQYF	TGTGCCAGCAGCCCGAGAAGGGGGAGCACAGATACGCAGTATTTT
TRBD1	.	TRBV7-2	TRBJ1-1	14	CASSRQGARSEAFF	TGTGCCAGCAGCCGCCAGGGGGCCCGTTCTGAAGCTTTCTTT
TRBD1	.	TRBV5-6	TRBJ2-1	16	CASSGPGTGVYNEQFF	TGTGCCAGCAGCGGACCCGGGACAGGGGTCTACAATGAGCAGTTCTTC
.	.	TRBV15	TRBJ1-2	15	CATSREGSLGYGYTF	TGTGCCACCAGCAGAGAAGGATCTCTCGGCTATGGCTACACCTTC
TRBD1	few	TRBV28	TRBJ1-2	14	CASSLGQGLSGYTF	TGTGCCAGCAGCCTGGGACAGGGTTTGAGCGGCTACACCTTC
TRBD2	.	TRBV5-1	TRBJ2-3	12	CASSATSGGQYF	TGCGCCAGCAGCGCCACTAGCGGGGGGCAGTATTTT
TRBD1	.	TRBV18	TRBJ1-2	14	CASSPGGVNYGYTF	TGTGCCAGCTCTCCAGGGGGCGTAAACTATGGCTACACCTTC
TRBD1	.	TRBV19	TRBJ1-3	15	CASRDRGTSGNTIYF	TGTGCCAGTCGGGACAGGGGAACTTCTGGAAACACCATATATTTT
TRBD1	.	TRBV4-1	TRBJ2-7	16	CASSQIPGQGSGEQYF	TGCGCCAGCAGCCAAATTCCGGGACAGGGTTCAGGCGAGCAGTACTTC
TRBD1	.	TRBV6-1	TRBJ2-1	14	CASNRQGVGNEQFF	TGTGCCAGCAACAGACAGGGGGTCGGCAATGAGCAGTTCTTC
TRBD1	many	TRBV10-3	TRBJ1-2	14	CAINPGQGADGYTF	TGTGCCATCAACCCGGGACAGGGGGCTGATGGCTACACCTTC
.	.	TRBV4-1	TRBJ1-4	18	CASSQEGAWGPTNEKLFF	TGCGCCAGCAGCCAAGAGGGGGCCTGGGGGCCAACTAATGAAAAACTGTTTTTT
.	few	TRBV7-9	TRBJ2-5	15	CASSIRLVSQETQYF	TGTGCCAGCAGCATCCGACTAGTTAGCCAAGAGACCCAGTACTTC
TRBD1	many	TRBV28	TRBJ1-1	15	CASILNRGGNTEAFF	TGTGCCAGCATCCTGAACAGGGGTGGGAACACTGAAGCTTTCTTT
.	.	TRBV30	TRBJ2-7	14	CAWSEGILRGEQYF	TGTGCCTGGAGTGAGGGGATTCTGAGAGGCGAGCAGTACTTC
.	.	TRBV7-2	TRBJ2-2	15	CASSLVGTNTGELFF	TGTGCCAGCAGCTTAGTAGGGACTAACACCGGGGAGCTGTTTTTT
TRBD1	once	TRBV6-4	TRBJ2-7	16	CASTVFGTGFSYEQYF	TGTGCCAGCACAGTTTTCGGGACAGGGTTCTCCTACGAGCAGTACTTC
TRBD2	.	TRBV5-1	TRBJ2-7	15	CASSPGTSGTYEQYF	TGCGCCAGCAGCCCCGGGACTAGCGGGACTTACGAGCAGTACTTC
.	.	TRBV29-1	TRBJ2-7	14	CSVESRGRPYEQYF	TGCAGCGTCGAATCTCGGGGACGACCCTACGAGCAGTACTTC
TRBD2	.	TRBV9	TRBJ2-7	15	CASSATGTSVYEQYF	TGTGCCAGCAGCGCCACCGGGACTAGCGTGTACGAGCAGTACTTC
TRBD2	.	TRBV4-1	TRBJ2-5	16	CASSPSQTSAEETQYF	TGCGCCAGCAGCCCCTCCCAGACTAGCGCGGAAGAGACCCAGTACTTC
.	many	TRBV7-2	TRBJ1-1	15	CASSFGAAVNTEAFF	TGTGCCAGCAGCTTTGGGGCGGCCGTGAACACTGAAGCTTTCTTT
.	.	TRBV9	TRBJ1-2	14	CASSEAGDFYGYTF	TGTGCCAGCAGCGAGGCAGGGGATTTCTATGGCTACACCTTC
TRBD1	few	TRBV10-3	TRBJ2-1	15	CAISGTGQVGNEQFF	TGTGCCATCAGTGGAACGGGACAGGTGGGGAATGAGCAGTTCTTC
TRBD2	.	TRBV29-1	TRBJ2-5	15	CSAGTSGGYQETQYF	TGCAGCGCCGGGACTAGCGGAGGGTACCAAGAGACCCAGTACTTC
.	.	TRBV15	TRBJ2-5	14	CATSNPPVQETQYF	TGTGCCACCAGCAACCCGCCCGTCCAAGAGACCCAGTACTTC
.	.	TRBV9	TRBJ1-1	15	CASSVRDTGNTEAFF	TGTGCCAGCAGCGTCCGGGACACGGGGAACACTGAAGCTTTCTTT
.	.	TRBV18	TRBJ1-5	13	CASSQDRNQPQHF	TGTGCCAGCTCTCAGGACAGAAATCAGCCCCAGCATTTT
.	.	TRBV10-3	TRBJ1-2	13	CAISESAAYGYTF	TGTGCCATCAGTGAGTCGGCAGCTTATGGCTACACCTTC
.	.	TRBV27	TRBJ1-3	14	CASRPRGAGNTIYF	TGTGCCAGCAGACCCCGAGGAGCTGGAAACACCATATATTTT